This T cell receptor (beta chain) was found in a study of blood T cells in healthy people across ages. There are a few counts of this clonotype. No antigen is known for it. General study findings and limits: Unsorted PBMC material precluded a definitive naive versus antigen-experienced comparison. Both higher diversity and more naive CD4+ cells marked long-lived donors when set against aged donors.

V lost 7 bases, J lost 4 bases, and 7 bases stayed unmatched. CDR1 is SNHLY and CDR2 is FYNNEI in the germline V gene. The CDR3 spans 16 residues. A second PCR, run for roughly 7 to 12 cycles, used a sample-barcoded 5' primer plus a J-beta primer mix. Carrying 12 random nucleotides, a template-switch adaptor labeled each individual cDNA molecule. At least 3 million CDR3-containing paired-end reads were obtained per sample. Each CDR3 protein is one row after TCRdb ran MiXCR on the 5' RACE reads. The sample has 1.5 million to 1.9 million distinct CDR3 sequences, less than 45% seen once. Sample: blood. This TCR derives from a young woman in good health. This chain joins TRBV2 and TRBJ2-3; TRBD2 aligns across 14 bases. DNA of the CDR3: TGTGCCAGCATTTGGACTAGCGGGGGGATCGCAGATACGCAGTATTTT. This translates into CASIWTSGGIADTQYF. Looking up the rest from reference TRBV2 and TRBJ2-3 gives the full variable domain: EPEVTQTPSHQVTQMGQEVILRCVPISNHLYFYWYRQILGQKVEFLVSFYNNEISEKSEIFDDQFSVERPDGSNFTLKIRSTKLEDSAMYFCASIWTSGGIADTQYFGPGTRLTVL.